A single sample gave rise to the 30 T cell receptor beta chains below, sequenced in a study of CD8+ T cells in alopecia areata (dated 2018 in TCRdb). The protocol used for the library was the immunoSEQ multiplex PCR assay. RNA was extracted from all samples and reverse transcribed into cDNA, which served as template for TCR sequencing. The source is immuneACCESS, and TCRdb retained only in-frame sequences with V and J called. Part of the clones is not carried over; for the studies checked, unresolved V genes explain less than half of this, and the remainder is unexplained. The sample table records about 140,000 clones; about 56% of these occur just once. The ten largest account for about 16% of the sample. Per the publication, the time point label means: 4 weeks on oral tofacitinib. The treatment or condition label for this specimen denotes: oral pan-JAK inhibitor, 5-10 mg twice daily. The sequences come from CD8+ T cells sorted from blood, collected at week 4, from a patient treated with tofacitinib. All receptors come from a human donor with alopecia areata.

This clone was observed a handful of times. CDR3 amino acids: CASSQWGYNQPQHF. For the CDR3, the DNA is TGTGCCAGCAGCCAGTGGGGTTACAATCAGCCCCAGCATTTT. The J gene is TRBJ1-5, the V gene TRBV5-6, with D unclear. V was trimmed by 4 bases and J by 3 bases, leaving 11 bases between them. The CDR3 length is 14 residues. The V gene's germline CDR1 is SGHDT and CDR2 YYEEEE.

This chain joins TRBV9 and TRBJ2-1, with D perhaps matching TRBD1 (6 bases). V was pared by 4 bases and J by 0 bases, with 11 bases between. Germline CDR1 reads SGDLS; CDR2 reads YYNGEE. The CDR3 spans 15 residues. The CDR3 region has the DNA TGTGCCAGCAGCATCGGACAGAGCTCCTACAATGAGCAGTTCTTC. Amino acid sequence: CASSIGQSSYNEQFF. The entire variable domain, with the rest obtained from reference TRBV9 and TRBJ2-1, is as follows: DSGVTQTPKHLITATGQRVTLRCSPRSGDLSVYWYQQSLDQGLQFLIQYYNGEERAKGNILERFSAQQFPDLHSELNLSSLELGDSALYFCASSIGQSSYNEQFFGPGTRLTVL.

This clone occurred a few times. V gene TRBV5-5 combines with J gene TRBJ1-1; D may be TRBD1 (5 bases). CDR1 SGHKS and CDR2 YYEKEE come from the germline V gene (reference sequence). CDR3 length: 16 amino acids. V dropped 2 bases and J dropped 3 bases, with 17 bases sitting between them. CDR3 in DNA: TGTGCCAGCAGCTTCGAGGGTAAGGGGCTTTACACTGAAGCTTTCTTT. This translates into CASSFEGKGLYTEAFF.

The V gene is TRBV30, the J gene TRBJ1-4, with D possibly TRBD1 on 5 matching bases. V lost 3 bases and J 6 bases, leaving 17 bases between the germline ends. CDR3 size: 15 residues. Germline V gene sequence: CDR1 GTSNPN, CDR2 SVGIG (reference sequence). The CDR3 region has the DNA TGTGCCTGGAGCCCAACCGGGACCGAGGATGAAAAACTGTTTTTT. Protein sequence: CAWSPTGTEDEKLFF.

V is TRBV5-1 and J is TRBJ2-5; D possibly corresponds to TRBD2 (6 bases). CDR1 is SGHRS, CDR2 YFSETQ, per germline. CDR3 length equals 14 residues. V lost 3 bases, J lost 5 bases, and 14 bases lay in between. CDR3 nucleotides: TGCGCCAGCAGCTCTCCTGGAGGGCGGGAGACCCAGTACTTC. It is translated as CASSSPGGRETQYF.

This clone was seen more than once but under ten times. The CDR3: CASSPDSELFF. CDR3 sequence (DNA): TGTGCCAGCAGTCCAGATAGTGAGCTGTTTTTT. The rearrangement uses TRBV2 and TRBJ2-2, with no clear D. Germline V CDR1 and CDR2: SNHLY, FYNNEI. The CDR3 length is 11 residues. Trimming pared 5 bases from V and 11 bases from J, leaving 9 bases between.

The rearrangement uses TRBV10-2 and TRBJ2-5; 9 bases match TRBD2. V lost 6 bases and J lost 3; bases outside the gene matches: 8. There are 15 residues in the CDR3. Germline V gene data show CDR1 as WSHSY and CDR2 as SAAADI. The CDR3: CASSERRGGEETQYF. In DNA, the CDR3 is TGCGCCAGCAGCGAAAGGCGGGGGGGCGAAGAGACCCAGTACTTC.

The V gene is TRBV29-1, the J gene TRBJ1-1; the D is unclear. The germline V gene encodes CDR1 SQVTM and CDR2 ANQGSEA. V was trimmed by 0 bases and J by 4 bases, leaving 9 bases between them. The CDR3 runs 13 residues. The CDR3 loop reads CSVEDPGSTEAFF. The CDR3 coding sequence is TGCAGCGTTGAAGATCCGGGGTCCACTGAAGCTTTCTTT.

This rearrangement joins TRBV4-3 to TRBJ2-1; TRBD2 matches 7 bases. In germline, CDR1 is LGHNA, CDR2 YSLEER. CDR3 length: 15 residues. After removal of 1 base from V and 4 bases from J, the junction contained 4 bases not matched to a gene. CDR3 DNA sequence: TGCGCCAGCAGCCAAGTATGGGGGGGATACAATGAGCAGTTCTTC. Translated, it gives CASSQVWGGYNEQFF.

The CDR3 region is CASSFGAGTSNYGYTF. DNA for the CDR3: TGTGCCAGCAGTTTTGGGGCGGGGACATCTAACTATGGCTACACCTTC. This chain connects TRBV27 to TRBJ1-2; tentative D call: TRBD1 (6 bases). Looked up from germline, CDR1 is MNHEY and CDR2 is SMNVEV (reference sequence). With 3 bases removed from V and 0 bases from J, the gap between germline ends came to 14 bases. The CDR3 runs to 16 residues.

The CDR3 spells CASSEPGQGLFGYGYTF. The CDR3 nucleotides read TGTGCCAGCAGCGAACCGGGACAGGGGCTCTTCGGCTATGGCTACACCTTC. J is TRBJ1-2 and V is TRBV2; the match to TRBD1 covers 10 bases. J lost 4 bases, V lost 6 bases, and 14 bases had no gene match. Germline V gives CDR1 SNHLY, CDR2 FYNNEI. This CDR3 has 17 residues.

The rearrangement joins TRBV27 to TRBJ2-7, with D maybe TRBD1 (6 bases). Germline-derived CDR1 and CDR2 are MNHEY and SMNVEV (reference sequence). Trimming cost V 4 bases and J 6 bases, with 19 bases left between them. The CDR3 covers 15 residues. CDR3 residues: CASSYLQGPPSEQYF. The CDR3, as DNA: TGTGCCAGCAGTTACTTGCAGGGGCCTCCGAGCGAGCAGTACTTC.

This clone was seen a single time. This chain's CDR3 is CASSARGPEKLFF. The CDR3 region has the DNA TGTGCCAGCAGCGCCAGGGGGCCTGAAAAACTGTTTTTT. This chain joins TRBV9 and TRBJ1-4, with 8 positions matching TRBD1. Trimming cost V 3 bases and J 7 bases; bases outside gene matches: 2. CDR3 length: 13 residues. Looked up from germline, CDR1 is SGDLS and CDR2 is YYNGEE.

This clone was detected only a few times. The chain is built from TRBV19 and TRBJ2-1; D is unresolved. This CDR3 spans 15 amino acids. V was trimmed by 5 bases and J by 0 bases, leaving 11 bases between them. Germline-derived CDR1 and CDR2 are LNHDA and SQIVND (reference sequence). This chain's CDR3 is CASSLWGSSYNEQFF. The CDR3 DNA reads TGTGCCAGTAGTTTGTGGGGTAGCTCCTACAATGAGCAGTTCTTC.

This chain connects TRBV29-1 to TRBJ2-1; 7 bases match TRBD1. The V gene's germline CDR1 is SQVTM and CDR2 ANQGSEA. The CDR3 is made up of 15 amino acids. Trimming took 4 bases from V and 2 from J; bases not matched to a gene: 8. The CDR3 nucleotides read TGCAGCGTTGGGGTTCCGACAGGGACCTACAATGAGCAGTTCTTC. As protein: CSVGVPTGTYNEQFF.

V gene TRBV6-5 combines with J gene TRBJ2-2, with D uncertain. Germline V gives CDR1 MNHEY, CDR2 SVGAGI. The CDR3 has 14 residues. V lost 1 base and J 7 bases, leaving 10 bases between the germline ends. The CDR3 loop is CASSYYTIDGELFF. The CDR3 DNA follows: TGTGCCAGCAGTTACTACACCATCGACGGGGAGCTGTTTTTT.

There are a few counts of this clone. The chain has TRBV15 and TRBJ2-7, with TRBD1 identical over 8 bases. Germline V gene sequence: CDR1 LNHNV, CDR2 YYDKDF (reference sequence). CDR3 length equals 13 residues. After removal of 5 bases from V and 7 bases from J, the junction contained 7 bases not matched to a gene. CDR3 loop: CATSPTGAREQYF. DNA for the CDR3: TGTGCCACCAGCCCGACAGGGGCGAGGGAGCAGTACTTC.

The gene calls are TRBV7-9 and TRBJ2-5; D possibly corresponds to TRBD1 (6 bases). Trimming removed 5 bases from V and 2 bases from J, with 18 bases in between. This CDR3 region has 16 residues. Germline-derived CDR1 and CDR2 are SEHNR and FQNEAQ (reference sequence). The CDR3 DNA reads TGTGCCAGCAGCCTAAGGAGAGACAGGCGACAAGAGACCCAGTACTTC. Translating it yields CASSLRRDRRQETQYF.

This clone showed up just a few times. The rearrangement links TRBV29-1 to TRBJ2-1; 10 nucleotides align to TRBD1. Germline V gene data show CDR1 as SQVTM and CDR2 as ANQGSEA. The CDR3 contains 13 residues. The J segment lost 2 bases and the V segment lost 6 bases, leaving 1 base of the junction unmatched. As DNA, the CDR3 is TGCAGCGTCGGACAGGGGGCCTACAATGAGCAGTTCTTC. Protein: CSVGQGAYNEQFF.

The V and J genes are TRBV27 and TRBJ2-1, with TRBD2 matching over 7 bases. The germline V gene has CDR1 MNHEY and CDR2 SMNVEV (reference sequence). The CDR3 totals 16 residues. Trimming removed 6 bases from V and 0 bases from J; junction bases left unmatched: 8. CDR3 nucleotide sequence: TGTGCCAGCAGGACCAGCGGGGTGAGCTCCTACAATGAGCAGTTCTTC. Protein sequence: CASRTSGVSSYNEQFF.

This clone was seen only a few times. The V gene is TRBV5-1, the J gene TRBJ2-2, with D tentatively TRBD2 (5 bases). The CDR3 has 13 residues. Trimming left V 4 bases short and J 6 bases short, with 10 bases between. CDR1 is SGHRS and CDR2 is YFSETQ in the germline V gene. CDR3 loop: CASSTREPGELFF. In DNA, the CDR3 is TGCGCCAGCAGCACGAGGGAACCCGGGGAGCTGTTTTTT.

This clone was picked up a small number of times. The gene calls are TRBV30 and TRBJ2-1, with no clear D. Per germline, CDR1 GTSNPN and CDR2 SVGIG (reference sequence). V lost 2 bases and J lost 4, with 3 bases in between. This CDR3 comprises 11 residues. Here the CDR3 reads CAWSRYNEQFF. DNA of the CDR3: TGTGCCTGGAGTCGTTACAATGAGCAGTTCTTC.

J is TRBJ1-2 and V is TRBV14, with D hard to call. The V end lost 4 bases, the J end lost 0 bases, and 9 bases lay between the germline ends. Germline CDR1 and CDR2: SGHDN and FVKESK. This CDR3 is built from 14 residues. CDR3 protein: CASSPRYTNYGYTF. In nucleotides, the CDR3 is TGTGCCAGCAGCCCTAGGTACACTAACTATGGCTACACCTTC.

The chain joins TRBV23-1 to TRBJ2-5; D is ambiguous. TRBV23-1 is an ORF, with its function uncertain. CDR3 size: 11 residues. The V end lost 7 bases, the J end lost 6 bases, and 9 bases lay between the germline ends. The CDR3 nucleotides read TGCGCCAGCAAGGGCTACCAGACCCAGTACTTC. Encoded protein: CASKGYQTQYF.

There are many counts of this clone. The gene calls are TRBV5-1 and TRBJ1-1; D gene ambiguous. Germline V lookup: CDR1 SGHRS, CDR2 YFSETQ. CDR3 length: 13 residues. V was clipped by 0 bases and J by 4 bases, with 7 bases between them. The CDR3 DNA follows: TGCGCCAGCAGCTTGGAAGTTGGCACTGAAGCTTTCTTT. Its protein is CASSLEVGTEAFF. Full variable domain (rest looked up from reference TRBV5-1 and TRBJ1-1): KAGVTQTPRYLIKTRGQQVTLSCSPISGHRSVSWYQQTPGQGLQFLFEYFSETQRNKGNFPGRFSGRQFSNSRSEMNVSTLELGDSALYLCASSLEVGTEAFFGQGTRLTVV.

The chain has TRBV6-1 and TRBJ1-4; D unclear. Deletions cut 1 base from V and 5 bases from J, with 11 bases between. The CDR3 is 15 residues long. Per germline, CDR1 MNHNS and CDR2 SASEGT. The CDR3 here is CASSEGAENNEKLFF. The CDR3 nucleotides are TGTGCCAGCAGTGAAGGGGCAGAGAACAATGAAAAACTGTTTTTT.

The table lists this clone with a count of one. V usage is TRBV19 and J usage is TRBJ1-2; no clear D gene. CDR1 and CDR2 (germline): LNHDA, SQIVND (reference sequence). V was clipped by 1 base and J by 6 bases, with 3 bases between them. The CDR3 runs to 11 residues. This CDR3 reads CASSIGDGYTF. As DNA, the CDR3 is TGTGCCAGTAGTATAGGTGATGGCTACACCTTC.

The chain employs TRBV4-1 and TRBJ1-5, with TRBD1 matching 7 bases. After removal of 1 base from V and 3 bases from J, the junction contained 6 bases not matched to a gene. There are 16 residues in the CDR3. CDR1 and CDR2 (germline): MGHRA, YSYEKL. The CDR3 DNA sequence: TGCGCCAGCAGCCAAGGTCCCGGACAGGTCAATCAGCCCCAGCATTTT. Amino acid sequence: CASSQGPGQVNQPQHF.

CDR3 loop: CAWSVLNRGRNGYTF. The CDR3 DNA reads as TGTGCCTGGAGTGTCCTAAACAGGGGAAGGAATGGCTACACCTTC. V is TRBV30 and J is TRBJ1-2; 7 bases agree with TRBD1. CDR1 is GTSNPN, CDR2 SVGIG, per germline (reference sequence). With V trimmed by 0 bases and J by 6 bases, 10 bases remained unmatched. CDR3 size: 15 residues.

The chain employs TRBV7-9 and TRBJ2-7, with 8 bases lining up with TRBD1. V shed 5 bases, J shed 0 bases, and the junction held 3 bases outside the gene matches. Germline V gives CDR1 SEHNR, CDR2 FQNEAQ (reference sequence). The CDR3 length is 14 residues. CDR3 sequence reads: CASSGQGPSYEQYF. The CDR3 region has the DNA TGTGCCAGCAGCGGACAGGGACCCTCCTACGAGCAGTACTTC.